The T cell receptor beta chain under discussion was sequenced for a study of shared clonotypes between healthy human individuals. The CD8 memory sample joined CD45RO+ cells and CCR7-negative CD45RA+ cells. Measured with immunoSEQ multiplex PCR; TCRdb has only the in-frame clones, and not every one. The data contain approximately 350,000 clones, 96% of them seen just once; the ten biggest clones take up approximately 0.32%. The CDR3 is 11 residues long. Germline V gene data show CDR1 as SGHTS and CDR2 as YDEGEE. V dropped 0 bases and J dropped 8 bases, with 3 bases sitting between them. The chain uses TRBV5-8 and TRBJ2-1; D gene unclear. The sample taken for sequencing was memory CD8+ T cells sorted from blood. Indicated subset: CD45RO+ cells pooled with CCR7-negative TemRA cells. The receptor comes from a man between 25 and 39 years old in good health. CDR3 protein: CASSLGYEQFF. CDR3 in DNA: TGTGCCAGCAGCTTGGGGTATGAGCAGTTCTTC.